The 21 T cell receptor beta chains below all came from one sample that was sequenced in a study of early T cells in non-severe SARS-CoV-2 infection. TCRdb re-derived calls from the 5' RACE reads in MiXCR, one entry per CDR3 protein. This sample has tens of thousands of distinct CDR3 sequences; about an eighth occur once, and the top ten carry around 3.3%. Sequenced sample: whole blood. Receptors originate from an adult who was a healthcare worker with PCR-confirmed SARS-CoV-2 infection or an uninfected control (not recorded which).

V and J are TRBV7-8 and TRBJ2-7, with D possibly TRBD1 on 5 matching bases. This CDR3 comprises 17 residues. Trimming shortened V by 0 bases and J by 2 bases, and 17 bases separated the two germline ends. Per germline, CDR1 SGHVS and CDR2 FQNEAQ. The CDR3 coding sequence is TGTGCCAGCAGCTTAGCCGTCCCGACCAGGGCGACCTACGAGCAGTACTTC. This codes for CASSLAVPTRATYEQYF. The variable domain in full, completed from reference TRBV7-8 and TRBJ2-7, reads GAGVSQSPRYKVAKRGQDVALRCDPISGHVSLFWYQQALGQGPEFLTYFQNEAQLDKSGLPSDRFFAERPEGSVSTLKIQRTQQEDSAVYLCASSLAVPTRATYEQYFGPGTRLTVT.

This chain connects TRBV7-9 to TRBJ1-1; unclear D gene. Looked up from germline, CDR1 is SEHNR and CDR2 is FQNEAQ (reference sequence). The ends were cut back, 1 base at V and 1 base at J, with 10 bases in the middle. The CDR3 is made up of 15 amino acids. The CDR3 loop is CASSLGASSNTEAFF. The CDR3 nucleotides read TGTGCCAGCAGCTTAGGGGCCAGTTCGAACACTGAAGCTTTCTTT.

This clonotype was observed a handful of times. The rearrangement links TRBV7-3 to TRBJ2-5; TRBD2 matches at 8 bases. With V trimmed by 2 bases and J by 0 bases, 5 bases remained unmatched. CDR3 length equals 16 residues. Germline lookup yields CDR1 SGHTA and CDR2 FQGTGA. CDR3 region: CASSLGVAGHQETQYF. The DNA for the CDR3 is TGTGCCAGCAGCTTAGGAGTAGCGGGGCACCAAGAGACCCAGTACTTC.

The chain joins TRBV7-2 to TRBJ2-5, with 7 bases fitting TRBD2. CDR3 length equals 16 residues. V was clipped by 5 bases and J by 0 bases; unmatched bases: 9. Germline loops: CDR1 SGHTA, CDR2 FQGNSA. This chain's CDR3 is CASSPAGLVNQETQYF. The CDR3 DNA is TGTGCCAGCAGCCCCGCCGGACTAGTTAACCAAGAGACCCAGTACTTC.

The sample holds many counts of this clonotype. The chain joins TRBV7-2 to TRBJ2-1, with D perhaps matching TRBD1 (6 bases). Per germline, CDR1 SGHTA and CDR2 FQGNSA. This CDR3 comprises 15 residues. The V end was cut by 4 bases, the J end by 9 bases, with 19 bases between. The DNA for the CDR3 is TGTGCCAGCAGCTCCCGATTCACAGGGCGAACTGAGCAGTTCTTC. Its translation is CASSSRFTGRTEQFF.

This clonotype was detected only once. One base away lies a much larger clone, so this may be a sequencing read error. The rearrangement joins TRBV7-3 to TRBJ2-2; D unresolved. Germline assignment: CDR1 SGHTA and CDR2 FQGTGA. The length of the CDR3 is 15 residues. The CDR3 coding sequence is TGTGCCGGCAGCTTAACCCGGACGGCCACCGGGGAGCTGTTTTTT. It translates to CAGSLTRTATGELFF.

At least ten counts were recorded for this clonotype. This chain connects TRBV11-2 to TRBJ2-1; D possibly corresponds to TRBD1 (8 bases). Trimming pared 4 bases from V and 3 bases from J, leaving 22 bases between. Germline loops: CDR1 SGHAT, CDR2 FQNNGV. This CDR3 has 18 amino acids. CDR3 sequence: CASSSLRTGGVRYNEQFF. The CDR3 coding sequence is TGTGCCAGCAGCTCCTTACGTACAGGGGGGGTTCGCTACAATGAGCAGTTCTTC.

This clonotype was seen at least ten times. The rearrangement links TRBV19 to TRBJ2-7, with TRBD2 matching over 10 bases. This CDR3 contains 13 residues. Germline V gene lookup returns CDR1 LNHDA and CDR2 SQIVND (reference sequence). J lost 2 bases, V lost 6 bases, and 1 base had no gene match. The DNA for the CDR3 is TGTGCCAGTAGAAGCGGGAGGGCCTACGAGCAGTACTTC. It translates to CASRSGRAYEQYF.

The table lists this clonotype with many counts. This rearrangement joins TRBV4-1 to TRBJ2-7, with D perhaps matching TRBD1 (6 bases). CDR1 and CDR2 (germline): MGHRA, YSYEKL. The CDR3 consists of 14 residues. V was trimmed by 0 bases and J by 3 bases, leaving 9 bases between them. For the CDR3, the DNA is TGCGCCAGCAGCCAAGACAGGGGCGGCTACGAGCAGTACTTC. Its translation is CASSQDRGGYEQYF.

In this sample, this clonotype turned up many times. The rearrangement links TRBV29-1 to TRBJ2-7; 9 nucleotides line up with TRBD1. V was pared by 7 bases and J by 5 bases, with 6 bases of the junction left unmatched. The CDR3 extends over 12 amino acids. CDR1 and CDR2 from the germline V gene are SQVTM and ANQGSEA. The CDR3 here is CSARTGENEQYF. DNA of the CDR3: TGCAGCGCCCGGACAGGGGAAAACGAGCAGTACTTC.

This clonotype has a count of ten or more. The V call is TRBV4-1, the J call TRBJ1-5; 7 nucleotides line up with TRBD1. In germline, CDR1 is MGHRA, CDR2 YSYEKL. With V trimmed by 0 bases and J by 6 bases, 11 bases remained unmatched. This CDR3 is built from 17 residues. The CDR3 nucleotides are TGCGCCAGCAGCCAAGATTTAGGGACAGCTGCCTTTCAGCCCCAGCATTTT. It is translated as CASSQDLGTAAFQPQHF.

This clonotype was seen only a few times. V and J are TRBV2 and TRBJ1-2; D not certain. CDR3 length equals 13 residues. Germline V gives CDR1 SNHLY, CDR2 FYNNEI. Trimming stripped 3 bases from V and 8 bases from J, with 13 bases between. DNA for the CDR3: TGTGCCAGCAGTGATGCCCCCCGTGGGGGCTACACCTTC. Protein product: CASSDAPRGGYTF.

The genes are TRBV6-6 and TRBJ2-7; D call uncertain. The germline CDR1 and CDR2 sequences are MNHNY and SVGAGI (reference sequence). Trimming removed 6 bases from V and 6 bases from J, with 12 bases in between. The CDR3 covers 12 residues. The CDR3 sequence is CASSPYPAEQYF. As DNA, the CDR3 is TGTGCCAGCAGCCCTTATCCGGCCGAGCAGTACTTC.

This clonotype came up many times. The V and J genes are TRBV7-2 and TRBJ2-5; D remains unclear. Trimming removed 4 bases from V and 5 bases from J, with 11 bases in between. CDR1 and CDR2 (germline): SGHTA, FQGNSA. The CDR3 extends over 13 amino acids. The CDR3 loop is CASSSPAWETQYF. DNA for the CDR3: TGTGCCAGCAGCTCTCCCGCGTGGGAGACCCAGTACTTC.

This chain uses TRBV6-1 with TRBJ1-1; tentative D call: TRBD1 (6 bases). Germline lookup yields CDR1 MNHNS and CDR2 SASEGT. The V end was cut by 6 bases, the J end by 1 base, with 12 bases between. CDR3 length equals 14 residues. The CDR3 DNA is TGTGCCAGCAGGGACAGCCGCTCGAACACTGAAGCTTTCTTT. Its protein is CASRDSRSNTEAFF.

The chain uses TRBV5-5 and TRBJ2-1; a weak D match, TRBD2 (6 bases). With 4 bases removed from V and 5 bases from J, the gap between germline ends came to 13 bases. There are 14 residues in the CDR3. CDR1 SGHKS and CDR2 YYEKEE come from the germline V gene (reference sequence). The CDR3 nucleotides read TGTGCCAGCAGCCCCCCTTGGACTAACAATGAGCAGTTCTTC. It encodes CASSPPWTNNEQFF.

This clonotype was counted only a few times. The DNA of the CDR3 is TGTGCCAGCAGTCAGACAGGGATTGGAAACACCATATATTTT. Translated: CASSQTGIGNTIYF. The chain combines TRBV6-6 with TRBJ1-3; TRBD1 matches 7 bases. Germline V lookup: CDR1 MNHNY, CDR2 SVGAGI (reference sequence). V trimming: 5 bases; J trimming: 3 bases; junction bases outside the gene matches: 4. The CDR3 has 14 residues.

In its sample, this clonotype was seen many times. V is TRBV15 and J is TRBJ2-3, with TRBD1 as a possible D gene (7 bases). This CDR3 contains 15 residues. Germline V gene data show CDR1 as LNHNV and CDR2 as YYDKDF (reference sequence). V was trimmed by 0 bases and J by 7 bases, leaving 14 bases between them. The CDR3 loop reads CATSRDRGGGNTQYF. DNA of the CDR3: TGTGCCACCAGCAGAGATAGAGGAGGGGGCAATACGCAGTATTTT.

The CDR3 loop is CASSSPGAGPEAFF. The CDR3, as DNA: TGTGCCAGCAGCTCCCCAGGGGCGGGTCCTGAAGCTTTCTTT. V and J are TRBV7-9 and TRBJ1-1; D perhaps matches TRBD1 (6 bases). The V end was cut by 4 bases, the J end by 6 bases, with 15 bases between. The CDR3 spans 14 residues. Germline-derived CDR1 and CDR2 are SEHNR and FQNEAQ (reference sequence).

V gene TRBV2 combines with J gene TRBJ2-3; tentative D call: TRBD2 (5 bases). CDR3 length: 15 residues. Germline values: CDR1 SNHLY, CDR2 FYNNEI. The ends were cut back, 2 bases at V and 6 bases at J, with 15 bases in the middle. The CDR3, as DNA: TGTGCCAGCAGTGAATTTAAGCTAGCAGCGGATACGCAGTATTTT. Protein: CASSEFKLAADTQYF.

In its sample, this clonotype was seen a few times. V is TRBV29-1 and J is TRBJ2-7, with 7 bases fitting TRBD1. J gave up 2 bases and V 6 bases, and 7 bases lay outside the gene matches. The CDR3 is 13 residues long. The germline V gene encodes CDR1 SQVTM and CDR2 ANQGSEA. The CDR3 DNA reads as TGCAGCGTCGCAAGGACAGGCCCCTACGAGCAGTACTTC. It encodes CSVARTGPYEQYF.